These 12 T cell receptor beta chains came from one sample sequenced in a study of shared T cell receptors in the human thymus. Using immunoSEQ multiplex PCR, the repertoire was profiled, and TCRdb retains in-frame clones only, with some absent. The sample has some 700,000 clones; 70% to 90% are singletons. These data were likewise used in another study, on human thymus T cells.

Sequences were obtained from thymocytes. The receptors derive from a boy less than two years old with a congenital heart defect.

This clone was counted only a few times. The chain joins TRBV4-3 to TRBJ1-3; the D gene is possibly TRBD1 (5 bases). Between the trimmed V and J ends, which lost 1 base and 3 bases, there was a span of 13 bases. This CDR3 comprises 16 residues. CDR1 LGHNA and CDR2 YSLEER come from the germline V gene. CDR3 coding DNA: TGCGCCAGCAGCCAAGTTTTCCCGGGGGATGGAAACACCATATATTTT. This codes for CASSQVFPGDGNTIYF.

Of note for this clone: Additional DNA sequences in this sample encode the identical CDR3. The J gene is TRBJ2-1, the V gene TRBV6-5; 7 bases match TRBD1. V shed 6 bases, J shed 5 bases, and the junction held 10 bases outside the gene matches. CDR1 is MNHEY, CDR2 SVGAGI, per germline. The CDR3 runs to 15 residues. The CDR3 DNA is TGTGCCAGCAGCCCCCCCTGGACAGGACACAATGAGCAGTTCTTC. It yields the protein CASSPPWTGHNEQFF.

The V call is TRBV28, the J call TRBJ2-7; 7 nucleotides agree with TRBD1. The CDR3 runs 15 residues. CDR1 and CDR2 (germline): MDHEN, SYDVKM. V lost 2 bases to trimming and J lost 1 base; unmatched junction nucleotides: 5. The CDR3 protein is CASSLGPQGSYEQYF. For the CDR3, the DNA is TGTGCCAGCAGTTTAGGCCCACAGGGGTCCTACGAGCAGTACTTC.

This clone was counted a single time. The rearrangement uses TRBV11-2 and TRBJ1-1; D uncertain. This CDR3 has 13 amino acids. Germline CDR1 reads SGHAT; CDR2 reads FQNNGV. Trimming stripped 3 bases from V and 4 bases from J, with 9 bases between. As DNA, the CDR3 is TGTGCCAGCAGCTTCCGGGGTACCACTGAAGCTTTCTTT. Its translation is CASSFRGTTEAFF.

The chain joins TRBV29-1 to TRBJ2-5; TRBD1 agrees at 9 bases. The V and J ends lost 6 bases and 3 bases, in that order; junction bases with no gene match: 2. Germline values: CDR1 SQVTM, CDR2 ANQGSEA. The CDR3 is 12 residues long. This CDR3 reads CSVRQGEETQYF. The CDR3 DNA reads TGCAGCGTCAGACAGGGGGAAGAGACCCAGTACTTC.

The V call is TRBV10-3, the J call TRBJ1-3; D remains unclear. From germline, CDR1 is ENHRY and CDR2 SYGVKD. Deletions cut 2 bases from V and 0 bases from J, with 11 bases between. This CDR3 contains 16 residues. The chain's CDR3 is CAISEGYGSSGNTIYF. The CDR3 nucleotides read TGTGCCATCAGTGAGGGATACGGGAGCTCTGGAAACACCATATATTTT.

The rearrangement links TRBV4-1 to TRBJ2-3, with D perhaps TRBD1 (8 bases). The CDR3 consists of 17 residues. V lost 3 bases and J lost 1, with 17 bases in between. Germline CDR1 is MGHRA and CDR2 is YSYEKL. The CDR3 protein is CASSHLRTGRGTDTQYF. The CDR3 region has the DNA TGCGCCAGCAGCCACCTTAGGACAGGGAGGGGCACAGATACGCAGTATTTT.

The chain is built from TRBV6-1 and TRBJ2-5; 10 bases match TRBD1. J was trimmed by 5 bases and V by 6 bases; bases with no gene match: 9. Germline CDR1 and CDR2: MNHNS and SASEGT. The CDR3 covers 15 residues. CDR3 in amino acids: CASSSPTGGGETQYF. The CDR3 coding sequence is TGTGCCAGCAGCTCACCGACAGGGGGCGGGGAGACCCAGTACTTC.

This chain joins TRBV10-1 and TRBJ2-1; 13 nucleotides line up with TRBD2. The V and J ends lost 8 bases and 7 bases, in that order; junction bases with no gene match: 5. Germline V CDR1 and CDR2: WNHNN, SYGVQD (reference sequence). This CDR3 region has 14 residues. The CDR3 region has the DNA TGCGCCAGCTCCGGGACTAGCGGGATTAATGAGCAGTTCTTC. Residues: CASSGTSGINEQFF.

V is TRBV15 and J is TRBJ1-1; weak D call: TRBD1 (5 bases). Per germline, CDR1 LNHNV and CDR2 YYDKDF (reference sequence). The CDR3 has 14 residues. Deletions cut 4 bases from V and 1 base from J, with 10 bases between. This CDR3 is CATSMDTANTEAFF. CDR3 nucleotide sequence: TGTGCCACCAGCATGGACACGGCGAACACTGAAGCTTTCTTT.

The CDR3 region has the DNA TGCGCCAGCAGCTCGTCCCGGGACAGGGAACGCGGCACCGGGGAGCTGTTTTTT. Its protein product is CASSSSRDRERGTGELFF. The chain couples TRBV5-1 to TRBJ2-2; 9 bases fit TRBD1. Germline V lookup: CDR1 SGHRS, CDR2 YFSETQ. Trimming took 3 bases from V and 4 from J; bases not matched to a gene: 13. The CDR3 totals 18 residues.

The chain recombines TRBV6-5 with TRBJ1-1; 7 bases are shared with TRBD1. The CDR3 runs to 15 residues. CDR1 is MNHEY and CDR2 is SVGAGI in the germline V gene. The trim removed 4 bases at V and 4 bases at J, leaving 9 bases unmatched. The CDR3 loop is CASSWGDSKGTEAFF. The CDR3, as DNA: TGTGCCAGCAGTTGGGGGGACAGCAAGGGCACTGAAGCTTTCTTT.